Each of the 22 T cell receptor beta chains below was sequenced from the same sample in a study of low-dose radiotherapy and immunotherapy resistance in tumors (dated by TCRdb to about 2022). The reads were generated on an Illumina MiniSeq. TCRs were amplified with Phusion for 20 to 25 PCR cycles, with a constant-region primer paired with the adapter attached to the V primers. The public reads were reprocessed in TCRdb via fastp at Q25 and MiXCR, keeping in-frame beta chains. Each record represents a unique CDR3 protein, reported with the most common genes and DNA among its rows. Here the sample has about 50,000 distinct CDR3 sequences; about 10% occur a single time. Of the sample, 5.5% to 7.5% is held by the ten largest clones. The time point label on this specimen signifies: before trial treatment. The specimen was PBMCs, collected before treatment. Receptors were obtained from a female donor with ovarian cancer.

This clonotype was recorded at least ten times. V usage is TRBV7-9 and J usage is TRBJ1-2, with D hard to call. CDR1 and CDR2 from the germline V gene are SEHNR and FQNEAQ (reference sequence). Deletions cut 5 bases from V and 2 bases from J, with 3 bases between. This CDR3 is built from 11 residues. The CDR3, as DNA: TGTGCCAGCAGCGGGAACTATGGCTACACCTTC. It translates to CASSGNYGYTF.

This clonotype was detected ten times or more. The CDR3 bases are TGTGCCACCAGTGACCCTACTAGCCCCTACAATGAGCAGTTCTTC. Translating gives CATSDPTSPYNEQFF. The genes are TRBV24-1 and TRBJ2-1; D may be TRBD2 (6 bases). V was shortened by 4 bases and J by 2 bases, with 11 bases between the two germline ends. Looked up from germline, CDR1 is KGHDR and CDR2 is SFDVKD. The CDR3 is made up of 15 amino acids.

J is TRBJ2-1 and V is TRBV7-9; D is unresolved. The CDR3 sequence is 15 residues long. CDR1 SEHNR and CDR2 FQNEAQ come from the germline V gene (reference sequence). Trimming left V 6 bases short and J 7 bases short, with 19 bases between. CDR3 residues: CASSFGPPKQNEQFF. In DNA, the CDR3 is TGTGCCAGCAGTTTCGGGCCTCCCAAACAGAATGAGCAGTTCTTC.

This clonotype was picked up many times. The chain couples TRBV5-5 to TRBJ1-3; D unclear. Germline V CDR1 and CDR2: SGHKS, YYEKEE (reference sequence). Deletions cut 3 bases from V and 2 bases from J, with 15 bases between. CDR3 size: 16 residues. CDR3: CASSSLPWGAGNTIYF. CDR3 DNA: TGTGCCAGCAGCTCCCTGCCTTGGGGTGCTGGAAACACCATATATTTT.

This clonotype was picked up many times. This chain links TRBV10-2 with TRBJ2-3; D is uncertain. Germline V gene sequence: CDR1 WSHSY, CDR2 SAAADI. The CDR3 has 13 residues. The V and J ends lost 4 bases and 3 bases respectively, with 8 bases between them. The DNA for the CDR3 is TGCGCCAGCAGTGTTGGCTGGACAGATACGCAGTATTTT. Protein product: CASSVGWTDTQYF.

This clonotype has at least ten counts. The chain links TRBV28 to TRBJ2-7, with 10 bases fitting TRBD2. J was trimmed by 3 bases and V by 6 bases; bases with no gene match: 2. The CDR3 has 13 residues. Per germline, CDR1 MDHEN and CDR2 SYDVKM. CDR3 loop: CASSIAGGYEQYF. The CDR3 nucleotides are TGTGCCAGCAGCATAGCGGGAGGCTACGAGCAGTACTTC.

This clonotype appeared many times. CDR3 DNA sequence: TGTGCCAGCAGCCATTCGGGGCAAAAAGGAAACACCATATATTTT. It codes for CASSHSGQKGNTIYF. The chain combines TRBV3-1 with TRBJ1-3, with D perhaps TRBD1 (5 bases). Germline V gene lookup returns CDR1 LGHDT and CDR2 YNNKEL (reference sequence). The CDR3 is 15 amino acids. V was trimmed by 3 bases and J by 4 bases, leaving 13 bases between them. Complete variable domain (other parts from reference TRBV3-1 and TRBJ1-3): DTAVSQTPKYLVTQMGNDKSIKCEQNLGHDTMYWYKQDSKKFLKIMFSYNNKELIINETVPNRFSPKSPDKAHLNLHINSLELGDSAVYFCASSHSGQKGNTIYFGEGSWLTVV.

The table lists this clonotype with many counts. The V call is TRBV6-5, the J call TRBJ2-5; TRBD2 agrees at 14 bases. The junction had 11 bases not matched to a gene; V was cut back by 6 bases and J by 5 bases. The CDR3 runs to 17 residues. CDR1 and CDR2 from the germline V gene are MNHEY and SVGAGI. CDR3 DNA sequence: TGTGCCAGCAGCCGACTAGCGGGGGGGTCACGAGGGGAGACCCAGTACTTC. Translating it yields CASSRLAGGSRGETQYF.

This clonotype occurred many times. The chain uses TRBV6-6 and TRBJ1-4; possibly TRBD1 for D (6 bases). V was shortened by 6 bases and J by 0 bases, with 17 bases between the two germline ends. Germline CDR1 MNHNY, CDR2 SVGAGI (reference sequence). This CDR3 comprises 17 residues. CDR3 in amino acids: CASSRGDTRATNEKLFF. CDR3 sequence (DNA): TGTGCCAGCAGCAGAGGGGACACGAGGGCAACTAATGAAAAACTGTTTTTT.

At least ten counts were recorded for this clonotype. The gene calls are TRBV30 and TRBJ2-3; D unresolved. The V and J ends lost 1 base and 0 bases respectively, with 5 bases between them. CDR1 GTSNPN and CDR2 SVGIG come from the germline V gene (reference sequence). CDR3 length equals 13 residues. DNA of the CDR3: TGTGCCTGGAGTGGGGGTAGCACAGATACGCAGTATTTT. This translates into CAWSGGSTDTQYF. Using reference TRBV30 and TRBJ2-3 for the parts outside the CDR3, the full variable domain is SQTIHQWPATLVQPVGSPLSLECTVEGTSNPNLYWYRQAAGRGLQLLFYSVGIGQISSEVPQNLSASRPQDRQFILSSKKLLLSDSGFYLCAWSGGSTDTQYFGPGTRLTVL.

The table lists this clonotype with many counts. Written as DNA, the CDR3 is TGTGCCAGCTCACCTACAGGGACGGAAGGACAGTACTTC. Amino acids: CASSPTGTEGQYF. This chain connects TRBV18 to TRBJ2-7; perhaps TRBD1 as D (6 bases). Deletions cut 3 bases from V and 10 bases from J, with 16 bases between. The germline V gene has CDR1 KGHSH and CDR2 LQKENI. This CDR3 spans 13 amino acids. Combining the CDR3 with reference TRBV18 and TRBJ2-7 gives the whole variable domain NAGVMQNPRHLVRRRGQEARLRCSPMKGHSHVYWYRQLPEEGLKFMVYLQKENIIDESGMPKERFSAEFPKEGPSILRIQQVVRGDSAAYFCASSPTGTEGQYFGPGTRLTVT.

On this clonotype itself: A far larger clone is just one base off, so this is likely a read error. The chain is built from TRBV5-3 and TRBJ1-2; no definite D call. TRBV5-3 is an ORF, and what it does is uncertain. The germline V and J ends were trimmed by 8 bases and 8 bases, with 25 bases remaining between them. This CDR3 contains 15 residues. CDR3 in amino acids: CARSELVLQYMGYTF. CDR3 bases: TGTGCCAGGAGTGAATTAGTGCTACAGTACATGGGCTACACCTTC.

This clonotype was counted many times. The chain recombines TRBV10-2 with TRBJ2-2; maybe TRBD1 (6 bases). Trimming cost V 0 bases and J 4 bases, with 9 bases left between them. The CDR3 loop spans 15 amino acids. The germline V gene encodes CDR1 WSHSY and CDR2 SAAADI. CDR3 DNA sequence: TGCGCCAGCAGTGAGTCACAGGGAAGCACCGGGGAGCTGTTTTTT. The encoded protein is CASSESQGSTGELFF.

Concerning this clonotype: Given a far larger clone just one base away, this is likely a sequencing read error. The chain is built from TRBV13 and TRBJ2-2, with D perhaps TRBD2 (6 bases). CDR1 and CDR2 (germline): PRHDT, FYEKMQ (reference sequence). V dropped 5 bases and J dropped 6 bases, with 13 bases sitting between them. The CDR3 runs to 14 residues. CDR3 amino acids: CASSVGGGAGELFF. DNA of the CDR3: TGTGCCAGCAGCGTCGGGGGTGGAGCCGGGGAGCTGTTTTTT.

With respect to this clonotype: A far larger clone is one nucleotide away, so this likely arose from a read error. J is TRBJ2-1 and V is TRBV7-6, with D tentatively TRBD1 or TRBD2 (7 bases each). The CDR3 is 14 amino acids. The germline CDR1 and CDR2 sequences are SGHVS and FNYEAQ. V lost 5 bases and J 10 bases, leaving 18 bases between the germline ends. The CDR3 region has the DNA TGTGCCAGCAGCGCCTCAGGGGGGGCCTACGAGCAGTTCTTC. Amino acid sequence: CASSASGGAYEQFF.

The table lists this clonotype with many counts. The gene calls are TRBV4-1 and TRBJ1-4; D call uncertain. The germline CDR1 and CDR2 sequences are MGHRA and YSYEKL. V was shortened by 1 base and J by 5 bases, with 8 bases between the two germline ends. The CDR3 totals 14 residues. The CDR3 loop is CASSQVNQNEKLFF. The CDR3, as DNA: TGCGCCAGCAGCCAAGTTAATCAGAATGAAAAACTGTTTTTT.

This clonotype was detected ten times or more. The chain uses TRBV6-2 or TRBV6-3 and TRBJ2-2, with no clear D. The V gene's germline CDR1 is MNHEY and CDR2 SVGEGT. V was shortened by 7 bases and J by 1 base, with 7 bases between the two germline ends. The CDR3 loop spans 13 amino acids. In DNA form, the CDR3 reads TGTGCCAGCATCAAGGGGAACACCGGGGAGCTGTTTTTT. Amino acids: CASIKGNTGELFF.

In this sample, this clonotype turned up many times. The chain couples TRBV7-8 to TRBJ1-1, with D tentatively TRBD1 (5 bases). Between the trimmed V and J ends, which lost 3 bases and 5 bases, there was a span of 7 bases. This CDR3 is 12 amino acids long. Germline CDR1 SGHVS, CDR2 FQNEAQ. The CDR3 DNA is TGTGCCAGCAGCTTCAGGGTGACTGAAGCTTTCTTT. It translates to CASSFRVTEAFF.

This clonotype was seen ten or more times. V and J are TRBV7-9 and TRBJ2-7, with D tentatively TRBD1 (6 bases). The CDR3 is 17 residues long. Germline assignment: CDR1 SEHNR and CDR2 FQNEAQ (reference sequence). The V end was cut by 5 bases, the J end by 0 bases, with 20 bases between. CDR3 loop: CASSEVSGQSPSYEQYF. The CDR3, as DNA: TGTGCCAGCAGCGAAGTGTCGGGACAAAGCCCCTCCTACGAGCAGTACTTC.

In its sample, this clonotype was seen many times. The chain uses TRBV7-3 and TRBJ2-1; maybe TRBD1 (5 bases). The CDR3 has 15 residues. The V gene's germline CDR1 is SGHTA and CDR2 FQGTGA. Between the trimmed V and J ends, which lost 5 bases and 0 bases, there was a span of 11 bases. The CDR3 DNA follows: TGTGCCAGCAGCCCGACAGAAGGCTCCTACAATGAGCAGTTCTTC. This translates into CASSPTEGSYNEQFF.

This clonotype has a count of ten or more. The chain combines TRBV15 with TRBJ2-2, with 7 bases identical to TRBD2. This CDR3 is 16 amino acids long. The V and J ends lost 0 bases and 6 bases, in that order; junction bases with no gene match: 7. Looked up from germline, CDR1 is LNHNV and CDR2 is YYDKDF (reference sequence). CDR3 in amino acids: CATSREMGGSPGELFF. For the CDR3, the DNA is TGTGCCACCAGCAGAGAGATGGGAGGGTCGCCCGGGGAGCTGTTTTTT.

This clonotype was picked up many times. This chain links TRBV5-1 with TRBJ2-2; 9 nucleotides align to TRBD1. The CDR3 length is 15 residues. J lost 5 bases, V lost 3 bases, and 5 bases had no gene match. The V gene's germline CDR1 is SGHRS and CDR2 YFSETQ. The CDR3 DNA reads as TGCGCCAGCAGCTCGGACAGGGGAGGTACCGGGGAGCTGTTTTTT. This translates into CASSSDRGGTGELFF.